The following is a T cell receptor (beta chain) sequence with its context. The data are from a study of OX40 agonist ivuxolimab in advanced cancers. V was pared by 2 bases and J by 3 bases, with 7 bases between. The CDR3 totals 13 residues. CDR1 is SGHDN, CDR2 FVKESK, per germline. Method: immunoSEQ multiplex PCR; TCRdb's copy keeps in-frame clones and lacks some. The sample has fewer than 95,000 clones; more than 85% are singletons. The rearrangement joins TRBV14 to TRBJ1-1; D remains ambiguous. The source material was CD4+ or CD8+ T cells sorted from blood, sampled in a trial of the OX40 agonist ivuxolimab. The TCR originated in an adult with an advanced solid tumor such as melanoma, head and neck, liver or kidney cancer. The CDR3 DNA reads TGTGCCAGCAGCCAAAGAGCGGACACTGAAGCTTTCTTT. This encodes CASSQRADTEAFF. The full variable domain, with the rest looked up from reference TRBV14 and TRBJ1-1, is EAGVTQFPSHSVIEKGQTVTLRCDPISGHDNLYWYRRVMGKEIKFLLHFVKESKQDESGMPNNRFLAERTGGTYSTLKVQPAELEDSGVYFCASSQRADTEAFFGQGTRLTVV.